This TCR beta chain came from a study of identical twins. The V and J ends lost 5 bases and 0 bases, in that order; junction bases with no gene match: 4. CDR1 and CDR2 (germline): SGHRS, YFSETQ. There are 15 residues in the CDR3. Overall study findings and caveats: Alpha sequences that were out-of-frame and twin-shared showed an excess of low generation probability.

In TCRdb, the 5' RACE reads were re-called with MiXCR into one record per CDR3 protein. The table has 400,000 to 650,000 distinct CDR3 sequences, about 20% seen once. This clonotype was found a few times. Its antigen is currently unknown. The same sample was also studied in work on T cells expressing NK-cell markers.

The sequence came from a woman younger than 35 in good health. The material sequenced was CD4+ T cells sorted from blood. The chain combines TRBV5-1 with TRBJ2-7, with TRBD2 matching over 11 bases. This chain's CDR3 is CASSPTSGISYEQYF. The CDR3, as DNA: TGCGCCAGCAGTCCGACTAGCGGGATCTCCTACGAGCAGTACTTC. Using reference TRBV5-1 and TRBJ2-7 for the parts outside the CDR3, the full variable domain is KAGVTQTPRYLIKTRGQQVTLSCSPISGHRSVSWYQQTPGQGLQFLFEYFSETQRNKGNFPGRFSGRQFSNSRSEMNVSTLELGDSALYLCASSPTSGISYEQYFGPGTRLTVT.